The present T cell receptor beta chain was sequenced within a study of CD8 T cells in Susac syndrome. V shed 5 bases and J shed 6 bases, with 11 bases lying between them. Germline V gene data show CDR1 as SGHTA and CDR2 as FQGNSA. The CDR3 is 13 residues long. Random hexamers primed reverse transcription of about 0.45 to 1 ug RNA. A multiplex approach, immunoSEQ multiplex PCR, amplified TCR beta CDR3 across 54 Vbeta and 13 Jbeta. TCRdb recomputed calls from the immunoSEQ multiplex PCR reads with MiXCR, one row per CDR3 protein. The sample yields around 110,000 distinct CDR3 sequences, under 96% seen once.

This receptor was obtained from a human donor with Susac syndrome. V usage is TRBV7-2 and J usage is TRBJ2-1; D gene uncertain. The sequenced sample was CD4+ T cells from PBMCs. The CDR3 region is CASSPWVRNEQFF. The CDR3, as DNA: TGTGCCAGCAGCCCCTGGGTTCGCAATGAGCAGTTCTTC.